This TCR beta chain was found in a study of long-term antiretroviral therapy in people with HIV. The trim removed 3 bases at V and 2 bases at J, leaving 16 bases unmatched. The CDR3 is 19 residues long. Survey-level immunoSEQ v3.0 assays were run. Sequencing used immunoSEQ multiplex PCR; TCRdb keeps in-frame clones, though not all of them. The table has about 22,000 clones, around 81% seen once; the top ten hold 3% to 4%. Roughly 0.95-11 million cryopreserved PBMC were held in samples before DNA extraction. This chain links TRBV5-3 with TRBJ2-3; 9 bases map to TRBD2. TRBV5-3 is reported as an ORF; its role is uncertain. The TCR comes from a man aged 18 to 35 with HIV. Source: unsorted PBMCs, taken approximately 4 years after starting antiretroviral therapy. CDR3 residues: CARSWSSGFCGGDTDTQYF. The CDR3 nucleotides read TGTGCCAGAAGCTGGAGCAGCGGGTTTTGCGGGGGGGACACAGATACGCAGTATTTT.